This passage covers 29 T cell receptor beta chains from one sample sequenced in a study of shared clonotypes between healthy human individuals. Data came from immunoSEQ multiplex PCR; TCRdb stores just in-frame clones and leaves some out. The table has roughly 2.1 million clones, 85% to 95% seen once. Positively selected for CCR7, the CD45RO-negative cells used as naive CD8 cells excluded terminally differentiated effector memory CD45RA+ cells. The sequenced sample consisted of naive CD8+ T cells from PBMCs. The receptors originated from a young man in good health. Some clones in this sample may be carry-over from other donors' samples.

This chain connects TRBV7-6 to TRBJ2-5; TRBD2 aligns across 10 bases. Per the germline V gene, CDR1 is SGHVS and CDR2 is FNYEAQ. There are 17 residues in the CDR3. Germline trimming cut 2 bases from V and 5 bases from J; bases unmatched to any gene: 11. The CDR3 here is CASSLSRAGGDRETQYF. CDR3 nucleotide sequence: TGTGCCAGCAGCTTAAGTAGAGCGGGAGGGGATAGGGAGACCCAGTACTTC. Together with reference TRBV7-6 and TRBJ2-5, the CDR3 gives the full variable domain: GAGVSQSPRYKVTKRGQDVALRCDPISGHVSLYWYRQALGQGPEFLTYFNYEAQQDKSGLPNDRFSAERPEGSISTLTIQRTEQRDSAMYRCASSLSRAGGDRETQYFGPGTRLLVL.

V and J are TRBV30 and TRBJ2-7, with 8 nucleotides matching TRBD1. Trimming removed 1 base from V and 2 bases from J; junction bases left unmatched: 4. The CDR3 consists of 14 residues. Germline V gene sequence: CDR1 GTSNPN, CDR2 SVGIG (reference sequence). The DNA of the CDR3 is TGTGCCTGGAGTGGACAGGGGATTCCCTACGAGCAGTACTTC. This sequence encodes CAWSGQGIPYEQYF.

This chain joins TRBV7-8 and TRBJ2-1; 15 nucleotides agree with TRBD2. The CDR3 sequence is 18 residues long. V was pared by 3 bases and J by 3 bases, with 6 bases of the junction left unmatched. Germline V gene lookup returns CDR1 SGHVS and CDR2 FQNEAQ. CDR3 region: CASSFGLAGGDSYNEQFF. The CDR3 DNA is TGTGCCAGCAGCTTCGGACTAGCGGGAGGGGATAGCTACAATGAGCAGTTCTTC. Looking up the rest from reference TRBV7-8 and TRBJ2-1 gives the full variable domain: GAGVSQSPRYKVAKRGQDVALRCDPISGHVSLFWYQQALGQGPEFLTYFQNEAQLDKSGLPSDRFFAERPEGSVSTLKIQRTQQEDSAVYLCASSFGLAGGDSYNEQFFGPGTRLTVL.

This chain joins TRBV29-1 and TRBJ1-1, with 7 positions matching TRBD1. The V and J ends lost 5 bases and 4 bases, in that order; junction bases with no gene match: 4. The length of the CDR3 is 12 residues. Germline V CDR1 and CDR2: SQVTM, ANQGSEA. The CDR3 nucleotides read TGCAGCGTTCAAGGGGGCCCCACTGAAGCTTTCTTT. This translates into CSVQGGPTEAFF. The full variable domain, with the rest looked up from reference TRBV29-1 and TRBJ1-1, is SAVISQKPSRDICQRGTSLTIQCQVDSQVTMMFWYRQQPGQSLTLIATANQGSEATYESGFVIDKFPISRPNLTFSTLTVSNMSPEDSSIYLCSVQGGPTEAFFGQGTRLTVV.

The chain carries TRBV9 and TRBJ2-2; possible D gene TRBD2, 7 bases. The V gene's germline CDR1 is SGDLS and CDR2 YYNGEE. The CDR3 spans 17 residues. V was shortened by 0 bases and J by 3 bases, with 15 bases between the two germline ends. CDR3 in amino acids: CASSVGSRGADTGELFF. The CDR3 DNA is TGTGCCAGCAGCGTAGGCTCCCGGGGGGCGGACACCGGGGAGCTGTTTTTT.

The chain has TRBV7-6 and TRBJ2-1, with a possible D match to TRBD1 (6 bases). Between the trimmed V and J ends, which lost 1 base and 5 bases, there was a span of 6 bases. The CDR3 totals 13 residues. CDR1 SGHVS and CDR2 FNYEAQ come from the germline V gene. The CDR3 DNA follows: TGTGCCAGCAGCTTAGGACAGGACAATGAGCAGTTCTTC. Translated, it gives CASSLGQDNEQFF.

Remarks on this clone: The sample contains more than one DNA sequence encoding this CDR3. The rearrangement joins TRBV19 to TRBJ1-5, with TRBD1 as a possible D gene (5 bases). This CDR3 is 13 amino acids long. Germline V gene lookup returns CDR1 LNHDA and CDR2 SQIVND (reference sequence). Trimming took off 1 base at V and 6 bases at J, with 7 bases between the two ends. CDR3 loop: CASSIGGVQPQHF. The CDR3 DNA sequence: TGTGCCAGTAGTATAGGAGGGGTTCAGCCCCAGCATTTT. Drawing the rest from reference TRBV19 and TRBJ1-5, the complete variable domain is DGGITQSPKYLFRKEGQNVTLSCEQNLNHDAMYWYRQDPGQGLRLIYYSQIVNDFQKGDIAEGYSVSREKKESFPLTVTSAQKNPTAFYLCASSIGGVQPQHFGDGTRLSIL.

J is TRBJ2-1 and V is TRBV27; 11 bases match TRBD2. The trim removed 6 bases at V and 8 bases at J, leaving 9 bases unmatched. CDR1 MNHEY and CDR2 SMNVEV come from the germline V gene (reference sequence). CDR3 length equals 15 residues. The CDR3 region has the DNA TGTGCCAGCAGACACCAGACTAGCGGGACCGATGAGCAGTTCTTC. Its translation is CASRHQTSGTDEQFF.

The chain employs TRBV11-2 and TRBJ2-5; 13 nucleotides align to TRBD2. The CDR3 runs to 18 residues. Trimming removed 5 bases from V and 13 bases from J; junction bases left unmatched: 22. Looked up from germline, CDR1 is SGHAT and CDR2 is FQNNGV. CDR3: CASSLQPPWTSGSLDLYF. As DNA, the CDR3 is TGTGCCAGCAGCCTCCAGCCCCCGTGGACTAGCGGGAGTTTGGACCTGTACTTC.

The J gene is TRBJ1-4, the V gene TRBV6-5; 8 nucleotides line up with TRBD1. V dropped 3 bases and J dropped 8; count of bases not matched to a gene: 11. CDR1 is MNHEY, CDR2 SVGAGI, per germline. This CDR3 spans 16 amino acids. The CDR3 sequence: CASSYTTGQATEKLFF. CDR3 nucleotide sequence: TGTGCCAGCAGTTATACCACGGGACAGGCTACGGAAAAACTGTTTTTT.

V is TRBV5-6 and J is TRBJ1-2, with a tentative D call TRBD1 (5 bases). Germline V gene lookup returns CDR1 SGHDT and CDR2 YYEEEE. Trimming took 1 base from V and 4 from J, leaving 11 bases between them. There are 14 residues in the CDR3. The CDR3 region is CASSLYPGPYGYTF. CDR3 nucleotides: TGTGCCAGCAGCTTGTATCCAGGGCCCTATGGCTACACCTTC.

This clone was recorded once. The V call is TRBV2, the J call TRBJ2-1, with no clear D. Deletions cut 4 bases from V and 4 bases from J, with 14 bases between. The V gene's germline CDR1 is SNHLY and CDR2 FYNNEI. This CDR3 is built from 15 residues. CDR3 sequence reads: CASSVDERIYNEQFF. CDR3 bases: TGTGCCAGCAGTGTTGATGAGAGGATTTACAATGAGCAGTTCTTC.

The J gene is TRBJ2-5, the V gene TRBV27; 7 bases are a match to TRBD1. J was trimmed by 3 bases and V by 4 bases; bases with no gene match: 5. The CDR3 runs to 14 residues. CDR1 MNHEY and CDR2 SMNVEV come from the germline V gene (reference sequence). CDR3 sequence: CASSSRDSEETQYF. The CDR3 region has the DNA TGTGCCAGCAGTTCCCGGGACAGCGAAGAGACCCAGTACTTC.

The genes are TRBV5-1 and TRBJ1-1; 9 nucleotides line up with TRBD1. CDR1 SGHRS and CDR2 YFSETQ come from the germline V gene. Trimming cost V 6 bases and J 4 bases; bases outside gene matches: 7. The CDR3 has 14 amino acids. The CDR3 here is CASKRTGGGTEAFF. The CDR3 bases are TGCGCCAGCAAACGTACAGGGGGCGGCACTGAAGCTTTCTTT.

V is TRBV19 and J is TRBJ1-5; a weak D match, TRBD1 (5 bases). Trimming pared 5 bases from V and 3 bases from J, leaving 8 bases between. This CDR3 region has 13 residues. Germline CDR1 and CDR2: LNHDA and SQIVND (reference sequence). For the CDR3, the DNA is TGTGCCAGTAGTGGGGGGAACAATCAGCCCCAGCATTTT. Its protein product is CASSGGNNQPQHF. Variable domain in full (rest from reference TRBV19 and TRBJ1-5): DGGITQSPKYLFRKEGQNVTLSCEQNLNHDAMYWYRQDPGQGLRLIYYSQIVNDFQKGDIAEGYSVSREKKESFPLTVTSAQKNPTAFYLCASSGGNNQPQHFGDGTRLSIL.

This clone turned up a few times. The chain's CDR3 is CASSPASQTEAFF. The CDR3 DNA reads as TGCGCCAGCAGCCCCGCAAGTCAGACTGAAGCTTTCTTT. This sequence joins TRBV4-1 and TRBJ1-1; D not resolved. Between the trimmed V and J ends, which lost 4 bases and 5 bases, there was a span of 11 bases. Germline CDR1 is MGHRA and CDR2 is YSYEKL. The CDR3 sequence is 13 residues long.

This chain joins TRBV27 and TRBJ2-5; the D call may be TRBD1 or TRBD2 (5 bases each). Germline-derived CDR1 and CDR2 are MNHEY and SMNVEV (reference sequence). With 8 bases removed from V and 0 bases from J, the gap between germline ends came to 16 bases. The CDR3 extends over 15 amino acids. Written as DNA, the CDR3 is TGTGCCAGCGGAAGTAACTCGGGACACCAAGAGACCCAGTACTTC. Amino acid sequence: CASGSNSGHQETQYF.

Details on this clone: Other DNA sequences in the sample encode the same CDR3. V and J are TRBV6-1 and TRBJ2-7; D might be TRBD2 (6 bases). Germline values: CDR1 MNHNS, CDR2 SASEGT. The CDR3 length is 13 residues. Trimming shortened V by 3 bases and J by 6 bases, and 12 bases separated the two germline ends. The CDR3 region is CASSEGLAAEQYF. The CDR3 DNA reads TGTGCCAGCAGTGAGGGACTCGCGGCCGAGCAGTACTTC.

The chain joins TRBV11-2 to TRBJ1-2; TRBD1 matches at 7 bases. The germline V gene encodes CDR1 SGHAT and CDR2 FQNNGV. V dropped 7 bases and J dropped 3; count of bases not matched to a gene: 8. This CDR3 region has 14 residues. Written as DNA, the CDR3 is TGTGCCAGCACACCGACAGGGACGGACTATGGCTACACCTTC. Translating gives CASTPTGTDYGYTF.

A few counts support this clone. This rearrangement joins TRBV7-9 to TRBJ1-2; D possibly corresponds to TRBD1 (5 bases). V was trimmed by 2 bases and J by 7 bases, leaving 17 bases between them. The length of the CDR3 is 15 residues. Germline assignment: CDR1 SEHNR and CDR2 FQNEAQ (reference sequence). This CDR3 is CASSLSLGEGLGYTF. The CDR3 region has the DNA TGTGCCAGCAGCTTATCTTTGGGGGAAGGCCTTGGCTACACCTTC.

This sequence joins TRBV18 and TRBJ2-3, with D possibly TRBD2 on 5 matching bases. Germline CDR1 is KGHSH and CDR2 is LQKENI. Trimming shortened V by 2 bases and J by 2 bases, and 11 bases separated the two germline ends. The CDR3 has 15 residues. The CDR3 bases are TGTGCCAGCTCACCATCAGGAGACTACACAGATACGCAGTATTTT. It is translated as CASSPSGDYTDTQYF.

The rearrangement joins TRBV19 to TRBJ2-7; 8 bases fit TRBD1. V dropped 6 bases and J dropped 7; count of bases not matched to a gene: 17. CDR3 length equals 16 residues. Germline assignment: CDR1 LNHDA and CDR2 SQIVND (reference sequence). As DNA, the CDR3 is TGTGCCAGTAGCTTATCCTCCGGGACAGGAATGAGGGAGCAGTACTTC. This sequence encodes CASSLSSGTGMREQYF.

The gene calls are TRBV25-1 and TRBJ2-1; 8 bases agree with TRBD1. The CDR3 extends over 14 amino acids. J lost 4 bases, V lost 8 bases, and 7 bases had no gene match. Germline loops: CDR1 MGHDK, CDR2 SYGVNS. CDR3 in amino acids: CASQDRGGYNEQFF. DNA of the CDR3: TGTGCCAGCCAAGACAGGGGTGGTTACAATGAGCAGTTCTTC.

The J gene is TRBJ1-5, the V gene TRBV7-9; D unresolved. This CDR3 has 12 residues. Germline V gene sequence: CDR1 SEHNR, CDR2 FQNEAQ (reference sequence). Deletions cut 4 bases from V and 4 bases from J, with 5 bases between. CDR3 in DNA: TGTGCCAGCAGCTCAAAAAATCAGCCCCAGCATTTT. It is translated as CASSSKNQPQHF.

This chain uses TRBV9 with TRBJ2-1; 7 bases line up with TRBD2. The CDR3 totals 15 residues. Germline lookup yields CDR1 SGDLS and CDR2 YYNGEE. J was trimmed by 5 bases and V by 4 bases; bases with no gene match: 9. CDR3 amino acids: CASSPGGEGHNEQFF. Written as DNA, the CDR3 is TGTGCCAGCAGCCCTGGGGGGGAGGGACACAATGAGCAGTTCTTC.

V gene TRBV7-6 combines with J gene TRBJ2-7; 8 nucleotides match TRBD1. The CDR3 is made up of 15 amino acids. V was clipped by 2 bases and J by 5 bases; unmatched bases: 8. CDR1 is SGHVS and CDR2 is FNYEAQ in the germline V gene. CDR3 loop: CASSLNRGIYDEQYF. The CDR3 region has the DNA TGTGCCAGCAGCTTAAACAGGGGGATTTACGACGAGCAGTACTTC.

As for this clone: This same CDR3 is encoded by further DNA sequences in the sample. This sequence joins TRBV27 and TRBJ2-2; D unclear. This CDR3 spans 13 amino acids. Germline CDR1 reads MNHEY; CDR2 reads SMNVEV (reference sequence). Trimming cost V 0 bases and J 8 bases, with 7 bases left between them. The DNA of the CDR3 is TGTGCCAGCAGTTTATCGTTGGGGGGGGAGCTGTTTTTT. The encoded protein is CASSLSLGGELFF.

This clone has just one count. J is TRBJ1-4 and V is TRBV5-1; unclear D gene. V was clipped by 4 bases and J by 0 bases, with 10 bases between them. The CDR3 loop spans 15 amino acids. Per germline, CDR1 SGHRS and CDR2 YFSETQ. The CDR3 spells CASSAAAATNEKLFF. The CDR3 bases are TGCGCCAGCAGCGCGGCCGCTGCAACTAATGAAAAACTGTTTTTT.

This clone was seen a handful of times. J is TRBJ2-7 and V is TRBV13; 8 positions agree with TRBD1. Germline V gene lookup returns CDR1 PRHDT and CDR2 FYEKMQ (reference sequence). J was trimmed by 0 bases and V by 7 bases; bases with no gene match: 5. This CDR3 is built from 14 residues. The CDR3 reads CASTEGQASYEQYF. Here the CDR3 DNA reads TGTGCCAGCACCGAGGGACAGGCCTCCTACGAGCAGTACTTC. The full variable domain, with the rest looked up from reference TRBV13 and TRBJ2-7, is AAGVIQSPRHLIKEKRETATLKCYPIPRHDTVYWYQQGPGQDPQFLISFYEKMQSDKGSIPDRFSAQQFSDYHSELNMSSLELGDSALYFCASTEGQASYEQYFGPGTRLTVT.